This T cell receptor (beta chain) was obtained from a study of HIV-infected patients and healthy controls. General study results and limits: HIV-infected patients shared fewer CDR3 sequences between individuals than healthy controls. HIV-associated CDR3 frequencies dropped significantly during therapy; CMV-associated ones, mostly rising, changed nonsignificantly.

All unsorted peripheral T cells were captured because whole blood was used without fractionation. Trimming left V 6 bases short and J 5 bases short, with 7 bases between. The length of the CDR3 is 11 residues. Germline CDR1 reads MNHEY; CDR2 reads SMNVEV (reference sequence). This clonotype was recorded many times. Antigen unknown. cDNA was made from roughly 500 ng RNA using alpha and beta constant primers. Alpha and beta chain libraries were made separately by chain-specific third strand synthesis with multiplexing indices. One primer pair amplified all rearrangements per chain; each cDNA got molecular barcodes. Ligation attached cDNA to a 5' RACE adapter that carried a random hexamer and SP2 site. In TCRdb, the 5' RACE reads were re-called with MiXCR into one record per CDR3 protein. This sample has more than 9,000 distinct CDR3 sequences, with over 9.5% found just once.

The starting material was blood, obtained before antiretroviral therapy. The sequence was obtained from an adult with HIV infection. The chain combines TRBV27 with TRBJ2-5; D tentatively fits TRBD1 or TRBD2 (5 bases each). CDR3 bases: TGTGCCAGCAGGGGACCTGAGACCCAGTACTTC. Protein sequence: CASRGPETQYF.